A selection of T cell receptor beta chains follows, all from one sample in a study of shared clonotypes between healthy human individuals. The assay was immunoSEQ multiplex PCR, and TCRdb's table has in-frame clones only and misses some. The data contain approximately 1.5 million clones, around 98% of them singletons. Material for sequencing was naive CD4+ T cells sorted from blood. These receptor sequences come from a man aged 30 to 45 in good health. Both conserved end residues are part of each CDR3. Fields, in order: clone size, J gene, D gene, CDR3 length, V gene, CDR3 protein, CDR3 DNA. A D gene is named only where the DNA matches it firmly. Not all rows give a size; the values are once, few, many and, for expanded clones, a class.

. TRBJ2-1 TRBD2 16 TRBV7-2 CASSNPRGGSGNEQFF TGTGCCAGCAGCAACCCCCGGGGCGGGAGTGGTAATGAGCAGTTCTTC
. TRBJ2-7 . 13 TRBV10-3 CAISDRTDGEQYF TGTGCCATCAGTGATAGGACTGACGGCGAGCAGTACTTC
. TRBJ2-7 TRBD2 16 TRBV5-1 CASSLPLASGRYEQYF TGCGCCAGCAGCTTGCCCCTGGCTAGCGGGAGATACGAGCAGTACTTC
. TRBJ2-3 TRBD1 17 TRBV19 CASSLYPQGPDTDTQYF TGTGCCAGTAGTCTGTATCCACAGGGGCCGGACACAGATACGCAGTATTTT
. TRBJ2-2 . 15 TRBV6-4 CASRRAGPSTGELFF TGTGCCAGCAGACGAGCGGGCCCATCAACCGGGGAGCTGTTTTTT
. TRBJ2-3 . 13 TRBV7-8 CASSLGRGDTQYF TGTGCCAGCAGCTTAGGGCGCGGAGATACGCAGTATTTT
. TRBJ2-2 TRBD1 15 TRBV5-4 CASSLQGAPTGELFF TGTGCCAGCAGCTTACAGGGGGCGCCTACCGGGGAGCTGTTTTTT
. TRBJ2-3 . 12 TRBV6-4 CASKDLTDTQYF TGTGCCAGCAAGGACCTGACAGATACGCAGTATTTT
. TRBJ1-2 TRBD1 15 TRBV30 CAWGAQQGLNYGYTF TGTGCCTGGGGAGCGCAACAGGGGTTGAACTATGGCTACACCTTC
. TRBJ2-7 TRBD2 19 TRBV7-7 CASSLDCGRTSGSPYEQYF TGTGCCAGCAGCTTAGATTGTGGGAGGACTAGCGGGTCCCCCTACGAGCAGTACTTC
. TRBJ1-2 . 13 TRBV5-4 CASSLPGPYGYTF TGTGCCAGCAGCTTACCGGGCCCTTATGGCTACACCTTC
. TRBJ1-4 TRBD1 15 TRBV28 CASSSRDRTGEKLFF TGTGCCAGCAGTTCCCGGGACAGGACGGGCGAAAAACTGTTTTTT
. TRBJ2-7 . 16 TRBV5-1 CASSLARGLSSYEQYF TGCGCCAGCAGCTTGGCCAGGGGACTTTCTTCCTACGAGCAGTACTTC
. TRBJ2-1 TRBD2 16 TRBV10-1 CASEGREKNSYNEQFF TGCGCCAGCGAGGGGCGGGAGAAGAACTCCTACAATGAGCAGTTCTTC
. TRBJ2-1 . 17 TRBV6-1 CASSARSPPDSYNEQFF TGTGCCAGCAGTGCGCGTTCCCCGCCAGATTCCTACAATGAGCAGTTCTTC
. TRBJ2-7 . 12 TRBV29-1 CSVSTGAYEQYF TGCAGCGTCTCGACAGGTGCCTACGAGCAGTACTTC
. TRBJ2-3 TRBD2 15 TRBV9 CASSVGQRGRDTQYF TGTGCCAGCAGCGTAGGCCAGCGGGGACGGGATACGCAGTATTTT
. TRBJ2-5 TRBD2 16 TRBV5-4 CASSSPLAGAQETQYF TGTGCCAGCAGCTCTCCACTAGCGGGAGCCCAAGAGACCCAGTACTTC
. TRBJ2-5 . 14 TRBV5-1 CASSLIREGETQYF TGCGCCAGCAGCTTGATACGAGAGGGGGAGACCCAGTACTTC
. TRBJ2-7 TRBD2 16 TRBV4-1 CASSQQLAGTSGEQYF TGCGCCAGCAGCCAGCAACTAGCGGGGACGAGCGGCGAGCAGTACTTC
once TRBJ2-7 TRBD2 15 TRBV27 CASSLYLAAVHEQYF TGTGCCAGCAGTTTATATCTAGCGGCGGTCCACGAGCAGTACTTC
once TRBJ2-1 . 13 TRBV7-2 CASSLSPSNEQFF TGTGCCAGCAGCTTAAGTCCTAGCAATGAGCAGTTCTTC
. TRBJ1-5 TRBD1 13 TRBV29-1 CSVEGQGGQPQHF TGCAGCGTCGAGGGACAGGGGGGCCAGCCCCAGCATTTT
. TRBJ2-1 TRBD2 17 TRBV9 CASSVRHTSGSANEQFF TGTGCCAGCAGCGTACGTCACACTAGCGGGAGCGCTAATGAGCAGTTCTTC